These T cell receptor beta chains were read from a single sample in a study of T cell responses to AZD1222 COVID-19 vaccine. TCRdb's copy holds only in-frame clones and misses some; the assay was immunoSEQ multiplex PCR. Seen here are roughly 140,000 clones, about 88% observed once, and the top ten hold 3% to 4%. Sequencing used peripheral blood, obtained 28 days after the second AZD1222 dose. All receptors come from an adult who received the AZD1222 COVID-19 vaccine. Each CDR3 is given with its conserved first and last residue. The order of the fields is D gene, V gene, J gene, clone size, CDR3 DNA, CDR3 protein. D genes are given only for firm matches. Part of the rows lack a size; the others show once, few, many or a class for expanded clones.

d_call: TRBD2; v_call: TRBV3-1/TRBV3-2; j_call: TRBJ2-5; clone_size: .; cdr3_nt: TGTGCCAGCAGCCAATTAGCGGGACACCAAGAGACCCAGTACTTC; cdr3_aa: CASSQLAGHQETQYF
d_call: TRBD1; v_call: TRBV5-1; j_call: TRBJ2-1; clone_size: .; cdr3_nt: TGCGCCAGCAGCTCCGGACAGGTACTAACTTCGAGTTACAATGAGCAGTTCTTC; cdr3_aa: CASSSGQVLTSSYNEQFF
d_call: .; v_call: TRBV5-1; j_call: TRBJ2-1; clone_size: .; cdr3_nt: TGCGCCAGCAGCTTCAAGGATGAGCAGTTCTTC; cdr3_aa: CASSFKDEQFF
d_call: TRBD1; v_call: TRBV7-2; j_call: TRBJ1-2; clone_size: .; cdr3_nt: TGTGCCAGCAGCCTTGGACAGGGGGCATCCTATGGCTACACCTTC; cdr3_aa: CASSLGQGASYGYTF
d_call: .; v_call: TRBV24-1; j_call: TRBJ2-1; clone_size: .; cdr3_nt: TGTGCCACCAGTGATGGTAGCGGAGGTTCCTACAATGAGCAGTTCTTC; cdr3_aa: CATSDGSGGSYNEQFF
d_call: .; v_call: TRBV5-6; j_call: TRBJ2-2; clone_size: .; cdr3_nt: TGTGCCAGCAGCCTCCCCAGGTGGTACACCGGGGAGCTGTTTTTT; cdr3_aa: CASSLPRWYTGELFF
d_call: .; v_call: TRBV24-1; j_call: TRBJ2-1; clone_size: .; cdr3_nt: TGTGCCACCAGTGAGGGAGAGGATGATGAGCAGTTCTTC; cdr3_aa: CATSEGEDDEQFF
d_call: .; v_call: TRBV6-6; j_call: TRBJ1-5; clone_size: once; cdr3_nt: TGTGCCAGCAGTTACCCGTCTAAGCCGACCGATCAGCCCCAGCATTTT; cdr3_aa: CASSYPSKPTDQPQHF
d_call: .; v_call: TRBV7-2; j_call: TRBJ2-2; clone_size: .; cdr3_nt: TGTGCCAGCAGCTTAACCCCGGTAGAGAGAGGGGAGCTGTTTTTT; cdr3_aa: CASSLTPVERGELFF
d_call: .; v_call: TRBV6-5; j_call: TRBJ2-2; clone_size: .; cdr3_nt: TGTGCCAGCAGTTACTCGGGCCAGGGGGGTGTCGGGGAGCTGTTTTTT; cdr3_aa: CASSYSGQGGVGELFF
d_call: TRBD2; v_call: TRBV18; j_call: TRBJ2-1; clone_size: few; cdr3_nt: TGTGCCAGCTCACTCAGCGCGGTGGGGCTAGCGGGAGCGGAGTCCTACAATGAGCAGTTCTTC; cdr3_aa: CASSLSAVGLAGAESYNEQFF
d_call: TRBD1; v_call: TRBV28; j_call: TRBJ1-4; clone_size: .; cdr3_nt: TGTGCCAGCAGTCCTGGACAGGGAGGTGAAAAACTGTTTTTT; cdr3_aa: CASSPGQGGEKLFF
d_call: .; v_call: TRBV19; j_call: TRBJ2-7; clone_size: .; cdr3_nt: TGTGCCAGTAGCACAGGACACACCTACGAGCAGTACTTC; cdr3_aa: CASSTGHTYEQYF
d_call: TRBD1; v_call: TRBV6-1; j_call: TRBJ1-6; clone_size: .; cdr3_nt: TGTGCCAGCAGTGATTCGGGACAGGGGGGTTGGTCACCCCTCCACTTT; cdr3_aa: CASSDSGQGGWSPLHF
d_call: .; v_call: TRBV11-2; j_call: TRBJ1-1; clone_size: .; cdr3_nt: TGTGCCAGCAGCTTAGATCGGCAAATTGAAGCTTTCTTT; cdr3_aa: CASSLDRQIEAFF
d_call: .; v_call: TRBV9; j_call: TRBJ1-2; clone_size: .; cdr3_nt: TGTGCCAGCAGCCGGGGGGACGACGCGGGCTACACCTTC; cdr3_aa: CASSRGDDAGYTF
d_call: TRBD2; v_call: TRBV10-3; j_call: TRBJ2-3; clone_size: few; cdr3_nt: TGTGCCACGGGACTAGCCGAAGCATCTAGCACAGATACGCAGTATTTT; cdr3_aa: CATGLAEASSTDTQYF
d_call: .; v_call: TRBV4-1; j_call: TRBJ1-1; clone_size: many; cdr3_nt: TGCGCCAGCAGCTTCCAGGGTAATGAAGCTTTCTTT; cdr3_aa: CASSFQGNEAFF
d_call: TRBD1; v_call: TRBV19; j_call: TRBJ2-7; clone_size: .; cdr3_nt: TGTGCCAGTAGCCCCCGACAGGGGGGTATCTACGAGCAGTACTTC; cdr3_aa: CASSPRQGGIYEQYF
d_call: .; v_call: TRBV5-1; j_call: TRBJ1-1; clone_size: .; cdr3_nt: TGCGCCAGCAGAGTTGGGGACACTGAAGCTTTCTTT; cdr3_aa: CASRVGDTEAFF
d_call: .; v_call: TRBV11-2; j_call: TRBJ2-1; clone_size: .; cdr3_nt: TGTGCCAGCAGCTCATTCTTAGGCAATGAGCAGTTCTTC; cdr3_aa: CASSSFLGNEQFF
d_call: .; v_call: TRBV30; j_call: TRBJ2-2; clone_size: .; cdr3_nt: TGTGCCTGGAACCGGGACTCTAACACCGGGGAGCTGTTTTTT; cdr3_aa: CAWNRDSNTGELFF
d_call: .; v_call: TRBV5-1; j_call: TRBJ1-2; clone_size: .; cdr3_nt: TGCGCCAGCAGCTTGGGGCAGCCGATCGAGTTCAAAGGCTACACCTTC; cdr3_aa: CASSLGQPIEFKGYTF
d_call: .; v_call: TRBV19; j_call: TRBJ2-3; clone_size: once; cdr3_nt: TGTGCCAGTAGTTTCTCGGGGGCCACAGATACGCAGTATTTT; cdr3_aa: CASSFSGATDTQYF
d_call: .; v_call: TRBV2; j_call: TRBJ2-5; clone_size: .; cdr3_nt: TGTGCCAGCAGACAAGGGGTAGGATCGGCAACCCAGTACTTC; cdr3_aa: CASRQGVGSATQYF
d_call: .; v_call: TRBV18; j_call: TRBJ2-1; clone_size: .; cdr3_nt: TGTGCCAGCTCACCGTCCCTCGACTACAATGAGCAGTTCTTC; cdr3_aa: CASSPSLDYNEQFF
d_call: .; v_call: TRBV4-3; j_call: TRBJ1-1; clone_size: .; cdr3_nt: TGCGCCAGCAGCCAAGATTGGGAACCCACTGAAGCTTTCTTT; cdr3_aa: CASSQDWEPTEAFF
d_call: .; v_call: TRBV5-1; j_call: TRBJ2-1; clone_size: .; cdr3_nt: TGCGCCAGCAGCACCCGGGCCAATGAGCAGTTCTTC; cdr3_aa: CASSTRANEQFF
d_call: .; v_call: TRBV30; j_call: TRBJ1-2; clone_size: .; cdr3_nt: TGTGCCTGGAGTCCGACAACGCGCAACTATGGCTACACCTTC; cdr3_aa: CAWSPTTRNYGYTF
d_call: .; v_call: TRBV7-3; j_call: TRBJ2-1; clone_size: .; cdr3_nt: TGTGCCAGCAGCTTAAGTGCGGGGCCTGGATACAATGAGCAGTTCTTC; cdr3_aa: CASSLSAGPGYNEQFF
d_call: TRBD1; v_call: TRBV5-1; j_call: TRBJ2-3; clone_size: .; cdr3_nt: TGCGCCAGCGCGGGGACAGGGACCACAGATACGCAGTATTTT; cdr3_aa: CASAGTGTTDTQYF
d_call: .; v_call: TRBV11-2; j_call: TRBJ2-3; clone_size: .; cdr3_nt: TGTGCCAGCAGCATAGGACTCACAGATACGCAGTATTTT; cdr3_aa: CASSIGLTDTQYF
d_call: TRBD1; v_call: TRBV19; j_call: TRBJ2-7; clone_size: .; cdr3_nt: TGTGCCAGTAGTACGGGACAGGGGCCTTCCTACGAGCAGTACTTC; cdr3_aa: CASSTGQGPSYEQYF
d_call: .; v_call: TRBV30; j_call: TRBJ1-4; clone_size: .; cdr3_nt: TGTGCCTGGAGTAGGGGGGGACTAACTAATGAAAAACTGTTTTTT; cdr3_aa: CAWSRGGLTNEKLFF
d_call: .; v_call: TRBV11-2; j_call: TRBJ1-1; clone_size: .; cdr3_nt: TGTGCCAGCAGCTTACGACTGAACACTGAAGCTTTCTTT; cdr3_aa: CASSLRLNTEAFF
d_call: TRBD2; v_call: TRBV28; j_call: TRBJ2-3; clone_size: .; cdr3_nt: TGTGCCAGCACCCGTAGGGCGGGAGGCACGCAGTATTTT; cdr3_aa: CASTRRAGGTQYF
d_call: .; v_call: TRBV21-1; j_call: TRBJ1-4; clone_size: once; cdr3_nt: TGTGCCAGCGAGACAGCTAATGAAAAACTGTTTTTT; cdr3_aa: CASETANEKLFF
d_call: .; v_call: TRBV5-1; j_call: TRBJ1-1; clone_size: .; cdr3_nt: TGCGCCAGCAGCATCAGGGATGGATTTGGATCCACTGAAGCTTTCTTT; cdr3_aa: CASSIRDGFGSTEAFF
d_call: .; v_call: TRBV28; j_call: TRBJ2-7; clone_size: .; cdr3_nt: TGTGCCAGCAGTTCCCCGGGACATTCGTACGAGCAGTACTTC; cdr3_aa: CASSSPGHSYEQYF
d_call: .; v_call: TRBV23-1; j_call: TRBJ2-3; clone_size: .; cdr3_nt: TGCGCCAGCAGTCAACGGACCTCGGGGGAAGATACGCAGTATTTT; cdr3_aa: CASSQRTSGEDTQYF
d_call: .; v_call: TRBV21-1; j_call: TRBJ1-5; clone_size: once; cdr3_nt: TGTGCCAGCAGCAAAGACCTAGTACCGGGGCGGGAGGAGGCCCAGCATTTT; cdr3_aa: CASSKDLVPGREEAQHF
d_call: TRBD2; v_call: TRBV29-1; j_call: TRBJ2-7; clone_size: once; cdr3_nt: TGCAGCGTTACGCAGGGGTTTACCCGGACTAGCGGGGTTACCTACGAGCAGTACTTC; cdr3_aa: CSVTQGFTRTSGVTYEQYF
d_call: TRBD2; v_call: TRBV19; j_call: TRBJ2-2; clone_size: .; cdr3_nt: TGTGCCAGTAGTATCTGGCGGGGGGCGCCCGGGGAGCTGTTTTTT; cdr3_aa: CASSIWRGAPGELFF
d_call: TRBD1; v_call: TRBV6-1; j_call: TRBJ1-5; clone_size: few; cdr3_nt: TGTGCCAGCAGTGAAGCGTTAAACAGGGGCGCGAGCCAGCCCCAGCATTTT; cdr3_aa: CASSEALNRGASQPQHF
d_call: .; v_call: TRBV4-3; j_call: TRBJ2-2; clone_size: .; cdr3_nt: TGCGCCAGCAGCCAAGACGGCAGGGGCACCGGGGAGCTGTTTTTT; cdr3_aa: CASSQDGRGTGELFF
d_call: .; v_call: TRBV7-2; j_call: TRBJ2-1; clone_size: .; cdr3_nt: TGTGCCAGCAGCTCCATAGCCAGTTCCTACAATGAGCAGTTCTTC; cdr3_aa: CASSSIASSYNEQFF
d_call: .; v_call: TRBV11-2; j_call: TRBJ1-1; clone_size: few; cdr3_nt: TGTGCCAGCAGCTTAGTCTTCGGGGGAGGTGAAGCTTTCTTT; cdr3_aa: CASSLVFGGGEAFF
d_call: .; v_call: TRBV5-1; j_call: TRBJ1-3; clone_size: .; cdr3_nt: TGCGCCAGCAGCCCCCTGGGTATCTCTGGAAACACCATATATTTT; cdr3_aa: CASSPLGISGNTIYF